This TCR beta chain was documented in a study of cytomegalovirus exposure and HLA in healthy donors (dated by TCRdb to the late 2010s). Some background on the complete study: An earlier analysis of roughly 630 of the donors reported approximately 270 Gb of sequence data and 117 million unique TCR beta sequences from roughly 200 million T cells. Roughly 290 gigabases of sequencing data and around 88 million unique TCR sequences made up an early release that covered several hundred HLA-typed donors. Of the 398 genotyped donors, over 65% fell in the genetic ancestry cluster associated with self-reported Caucasian donors. The study aimed to test whether cataloging public T cell receptors could reveal signatures of past pathogen exposure. Using immunosequencing, the study profiled T cell repertoires from about 650 subjects and related those repertoires to cytomegalovirus serostatus. Along with the roughly 700-subject first cohort, a separate validation cohort of some 130 different subjects was used. To predict cytomegalovirus infection status, the study brought together high-throughput TCR immunosequencing, statistical association of individual TCRs with disease status, and machine learning. A later analysis re-examined previously published TCR beta repertoires from about 700 donors and added high-resolution HLA genotyping to investigate patterns of TCR occurrence. Rather than drawing on any new phenotypic data, the later analysis identified candidate immune exposures from TCR beta sequences and the way those sequences occurred across donors. In an earlier analysis of roughly 540 of the donors, high-throughput TCR beta sequencing was used to judge whether each TCR beta V gene segment behaved as functional or pseudogenic. Donor age, sex, ethnicity and CMV serostatus were compiled alongside the repertoire data. In a later genetic analysis, genome-wide SNP genotypes for about 60% of the 666 donors were used, and that subset was treated as a discovery cohort. Every repertoire in the discovery cohort had been generated on one and the same sequencing platform. HLA typing included class I and class II loci at four-digit resolution. The number of donors typed differed by locus, with 629-630 for A, B, C, DRB1 and DQB1, roughly 520 for DQA1, some 570 for DPA1, and 400 to 490 for DPB1. Several DR-DQ haplotypes were handled as single units for association and clustering because linkage in the cohort was strong. Across 398 genotyped donors of the cohort, an average of approximately 200,000 unique TCR beta nucleotide sequences per donor were sequenced, and around 19% of those sequences were non-productive. The paper as a whole reports these results and caveats: In a later analysis, several top co-occurrence clusters were reported to appear linked to parvovirus B19, influenza, CMV and Epstein-Barr virus. According to a later genetic analysis, donors in an Asian-associated ancestry cluster had fewer N-insertions in productive TCRs than the approximately 610-donor mean. A later genetic analysis associated a missense DCLRE1C variant with V-gene and J-gene trimming of TCR beta chains, and an independent cohort replicated the association. Only TCR beta chains were sequenced in this cohort, and the absence of alpha or paired-chain data limited detectable features. The presence/absence analyses assumed that sequencing depth was roughly uniform across donors, and that assumption may not be true. In vitro tests confirmed that a few of the cytomegalovirus-associated TCR beta chains recognize cytomegalovirus antigens. While some public TCRs were present in many individuals, most TCR sequences turned up only very rarely across donors. In a later analysis, around 17,000 TCR beta sequences were associated with specific HLA alleles at a false discovery rate of 0.05. Correlated functional status among segregating V segments might be attributable to linkage disequilibrium, but an unknown experimental factor could not be ruled out. A further reported finding was that TCR beta sequences accurately predicted the HLA-A and HLA-B alleles for most subjects in the first cohort. The classifier was reported to diagnose cytomegalovirus status with high specificity and sensitivity in both the original cohort and the validation cohort. In a later analysis, TCR association rates were found to vary across HLA loci, with the most associated TCRs seen for DRB1 alleles and the fewest for HLA-C alleles. Most CMV-associated TCR beta chains appeared to be HLA-restricted in a later analysis, and the HLA associations seemed to be driven largely by CMV exposure. Immune exposure information for the cohort was limited to CMV serostatus. An earlier analysis of approximately 530 of the donors showed that most TCR beta V segments appeared in productive rearrangements either about 90% or about 30% of the time, which broadly matched IMGT annotations. When HLA alleles, especially DR and DQ, strongly co-occurred, attributing TCR associations to individual alleles was difficult. The 87-base-pair reads could not distinguish some IMGT-functional V segments, including TRBV6-2 and TRBV6-3, so those segments were excluded. The authors suggested that the approach could potentially be extended to other disease states and immunological phenotypes. The sequencing pipeline was judged likely to have produced a cluster of highly shared sequence variants as a technical artifact. The study listed over 150 TCR beta chains as associated with cytomegalovirus. HLA typing was unavailable for some donors at each locus, so association tests used only the typed subset. In a later analysis, HLA-associated TCR beta chains showed more clonal expansion and lower generation probabilities than non-associated chains that were equally common. About 17 rarely observed V segments, including chromosome 9 orphons, were excluded from the earlier analysis of some 590 of the donors because counts were too low.

As to this clone: The target of this receptor is not known. The record has no base qualities; no much larger clone is one base away.

V is cut back by 5 bases and J by 8 bases, with 4 bases in the junction unmatched. CDR3 length: 13 amino acids, cysteine to phenylalanine. The retained sequence is limited to the CDR3, 39 bases, with the frame set at the first base. The germline V gene gives CDR1 as LGHNT and CDR2 as FRNRAP. Library construction relied on the immunoSEQ multiplex PCR assay. The multiplex PCR relied on a mix of 60 forward primers for TCR Vbeta segments and 13 reverse primers for TCR Jbeta segments. A multiplex PCR assay on genomic DNA amplified the CDR3 region of rearranged TCR beta genes. Amplified TCR beta libraries were sequenced as 87-base-pair reads on the Illumina HiSeq System. As for the authors' bioinformatics: A later analysis tallied roughly 80 million unique TCR beta chains across the 550 to 850 repertoires, and about 10 million of those chains were shared by two or more donors. Raw reads were error-corrected and collapsed into unique sequences with a nearest-neighbor algorithm that merged closely related sequences to remove PCR and sequencing errors. Alignment of CDR3 sequences to IMGT reference sequences was used to assign V, D and J gene segments. Each retained sequence needed at least a six-nucleotide match to both a V gene segment and a J gene segment. A rearrangement counted as productive if the CDR3 had no stop codons and remained in frame with V and J, and every other rearrangement counted as non-productive. CDR3 was defined by IMGT convention, running from the second conserved V-encoded cysteine to the conserved J-encoded phenylalanine. The earlier analysis of some 580 of the donors excluded any sequence lacking an unambiguous match to a single V gene segment. In an earlier analysis of about 590 of the donors, a V segment was called functional when productive rearrangements were above 56.7%, and segregating when the standard deviation between donors exceeded 5%. A statistical classification framework was built for diagnosing cytomegalovirus status from the catalog of TCR beta chain sequences. In a later analysis, V and J genes were assigned by comparing TCR nucleotide sequences against IMGT/GENE-DB human TR gene sequences. The TCRdist pipeline was used in a later analysis to assign CDR3 sequences and most-parsimonious VDJ recombination scenarios. In a later analysis, each TCR beta chain was defined by its CDR3 amino acid sequence together with its V-gene family, and reads without a unique V-gene family were excluded. In a later analysis, 450 to 600 highly shared, low-generation-probability nucleotide sequences were removed to address suspected cross-contamination and a sequencing artifact. In a later analysis, a clonal expansion index for each public chain was calculated from normalized within-repertoire ranks of inferred template counts. Generation probabilities in a later analysis came from a VDJ recombination model fitted to out-of-frame rearrangements, and those results were checked against IGoR. A later analysis scored TCR-TCR, TCR-HLA and TCR-CMV co-occurrence with hypergeometric tests, applying a repertoire-size bias correction to TCR pairs. A later analysis estimated false discovery rates by permuting HLA or CMV assignments 20 times. In a later analysis, co-occurring TCRs were grouped using DBSCAN, and TCRdist sequence similarity was added for clustering within HLA-allele-positive subsets. Co-occurrence clustering excluded repertoires with fewer than 30,000 or more than 120,000 public chains, plus five with anomalous nucleotide sharing. This is the immuneACCESS table as TCRdb keeps it, with only in-frame sequences that have V and J called. A part of the clones is gone; compared with another copy, unresolved V genes explain less than half, and the rest is unexplained. That table furnishes V, J and clone size, whereas the DNA furnished D and trimming. Within this sample are some 120,000 clones, with 75% to 85% of them counted one time only. 3% to 4% of the sample is held by the ten biggest clonotypes.

The cohort consisted of 650 to 700 healthy bone marrow donors. At the time of sampling, every cohort member was nominally healthy, though immune exposures that went unrecorded were likely present. The donor was CMV seronegative and was included in the group of approximately 350 seronegative cohort members. Every donor gave a peripheral blood sample, and the peripheral blood mononuclear cells from that sample were used for TCR beta sequencing. The Qiagen DNeasy Blood Extraction Kit was used to extract genomic DNA from the blood cell samples. The chain was built from TRBV12-5 and TRBJ1-3, and 9 junctional nucleotides match TRBD1. Sequenced input: PBMCs. The receptor comes from a male donor in good health and CMV-seronegative. At the DNA level, the sequence is TGTGCTAGTGGTCGGGACAGGGCGGACACCATATATTTT. Translated, it gives CASGRDRADTIYF. Here the CDR3 is joined to the reference TRBV12-5 and TRBJ1-3 genes, and the full variable domain is: DARVTQTPRHKVTEMGQEVTMRCQPILGHNTVFWYRQTMMQGLELLAYFRNRAPLDDSGMPKDRFSAEMPDATLATLKIQPSEPRDSAVYFCASGRDRADTIYFGEGSWLTVV.